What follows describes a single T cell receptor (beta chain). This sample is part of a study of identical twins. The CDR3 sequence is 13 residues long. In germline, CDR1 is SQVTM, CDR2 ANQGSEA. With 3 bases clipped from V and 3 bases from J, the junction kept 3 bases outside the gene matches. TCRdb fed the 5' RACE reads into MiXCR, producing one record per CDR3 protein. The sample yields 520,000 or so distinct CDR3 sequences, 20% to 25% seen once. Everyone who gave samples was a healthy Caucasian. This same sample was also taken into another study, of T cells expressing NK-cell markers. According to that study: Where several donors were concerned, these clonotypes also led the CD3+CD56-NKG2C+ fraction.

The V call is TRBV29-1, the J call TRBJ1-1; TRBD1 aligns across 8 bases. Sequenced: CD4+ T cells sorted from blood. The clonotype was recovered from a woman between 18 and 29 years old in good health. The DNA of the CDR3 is TGCAGCGTTGATCAGGGGGCGGACACTGAAGCTTTCTTT. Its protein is CSVDQGADTEAFF.